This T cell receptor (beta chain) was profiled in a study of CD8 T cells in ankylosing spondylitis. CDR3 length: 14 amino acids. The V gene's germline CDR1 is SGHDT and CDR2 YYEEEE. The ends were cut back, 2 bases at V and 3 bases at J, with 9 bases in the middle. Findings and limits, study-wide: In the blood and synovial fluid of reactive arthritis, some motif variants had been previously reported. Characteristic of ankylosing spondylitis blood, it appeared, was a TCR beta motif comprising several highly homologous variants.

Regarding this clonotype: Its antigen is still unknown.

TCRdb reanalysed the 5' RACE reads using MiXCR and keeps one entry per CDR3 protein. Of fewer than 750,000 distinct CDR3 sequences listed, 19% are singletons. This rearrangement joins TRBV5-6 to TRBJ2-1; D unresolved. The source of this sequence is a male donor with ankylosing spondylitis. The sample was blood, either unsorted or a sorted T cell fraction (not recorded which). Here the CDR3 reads CASSFLSYYNEQFF. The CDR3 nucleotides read TGTGCCAGCAGCTTCTTAAGCTACTACAATGAGCAGTTCTTC.